The 9 T cell receptor beta chains below were found in one sample sequenced in a study of cytotoxic CD8 clonotypes in ibrutinib-treated CLL. Profiled with immunoSEQ multiplex PCR; TCRdb holds only in-frame clones, not every one. There are a few hundred thousand clones in the sample; around 66% occur only once, and approximately 6% lies in the top ten. The sample in question was PBMCs, obtained after 36 months of ibrutinib treatment. All receptors derive from a human donor with chronic lymphocytic leukemia.

The rearrangement joins TRBV5-4 to TRBJ1-2; D gene uncertain. From germline, CDR1 is SGHNT and CDR2 YYREEE (reference sequence). The CDR3 is 17 amino acids. Between the trimmed V and J ends, which lost 0 bases and 0 bases, there was a span of 15 bases. CDR3 sequence reads: CASSLAGGVRANYGYTF. CDR3 coding DNA: TGTGCCAGCAGCTTGGCCGGCGGGGTCCGAGCTAACTATGGCTACACCTTC.

V usage is TRBV5-6 and J usage is TRBJ1-1, with D uncertain. Trimming cost V 1 base and J 3 bases, with 1 base left between them. The V gene's germline CDR1 is SGHDT and CDR2 YYEEEE. CDR3 length: 11 residues. Here the CDR3 reads CASSLHTEAFF. Written as DNA, the CDR3 is TGTGCCAGCAGCTTGCACACTGAAGCTTTCTTT.

V usage is TRBV19 and J usage is TRBJ1-2, with a weak D call TRBD1 (6 bases). From germline, CDR1 is LNHDA and CDR2 SQIVND (reference sequence). The CDR3 is made up of 15 amino acids. With 0 bases removed from V and 2 bases from J, the gap between germline ends came to 10 bases. The CDR3 protein is CASSIETGFNYGYTF. DNA of the CDR3: TGTGCCAGTAGTATAGAGACAGGATTCAACTATGGCTACACCTTC.

The rearrangement links TRBV4-3 to TRBJ2-7, with D maybe TRBD2 (5 bases). The ends were cut back, 4 bases at V and 2 bases at J, with 12 bases in the middle. Germline CDR1 is LGHNA and CDR2 is YSLEER. The CDR3 loop spans 14 amino acids. CDR3 residues: CASSPWTAAYEQYF. Here the CDR3 DNA reads TGCGCCAGCAGCCCCTGGACTGCCGCCTACGAGCAGTACTTC.

This sequence joins TRBV9 and TRBJ1-1; perhaps TRBD1 as D (5 bases). V gave up 1 base and J gave up 4 bases, with 17 bases separating them. In germline, CDR1 is SGDLS, CDR2 YYNGEE. The CDR3 covers 16 residues. In DNA, the CDR3 is TGTGCCAGCAGCGTAAGTTTAGGGGATTCGGGCACTGAAGCTTTCTTT. Its protein product is CASSVSLGDSGTEAFF.

The chain has TRBV7-9 and TRBJ1-2; maybe TRBD1 (6 bases). V lost 5 bases, J lost 0 bases, and 16 bases lay in between. Germline V gives CDR1 SEHNR, CDR2 FQNEAQ (reference sequence). The CDR3 is 16 residues long. CDR3 sequence: CASSRTGTPANYGYTF. CDR3 nucleotide sequence: TGTGCCAGCAGCCGTACCGGGACACCAGCTAACTATGGCTACACCTTC. The full variable domain, in which reference TRBV7-9 and TRBJ1-2 provide the parts outside the CDR3, is DTGVSQNPRHKITKRGQNVTFRCDPISEHNRLYWYRQTLGQGPEFLTYFQNEAQLEKSRLLSDRFSAERPKGSFSTLEIQRTEQGDSAMYLCASSRTGTPANYGYTFGSGTRLTVV.

With respect to this clone: The same CDR3 also results from other DNA sequences found in this sample. The rearrangement links TRBV19 to TRBJ2-1; D gene unclear. The CDR3 has 15 residues. V gave up 3 bases and J gave up 0 bases, with 9 bases separating them. Germline CDR1 reads LNHDA; CDR2 reads SQIVND (reference sequence). This chain's CDR3 is CASSILGTSYNEQFF. The CDR3 DNA reads as TGTGCCAGTAGTATTCTGGGTACCTCCTACAATGAGCAGTTCTTC.

Worth noting for this clone: Relative to the germline gene, one junction end is altered; a read error may explain this. The chain is built from TRBV19 and TRBJ1-1; possibly TRBD1 for D (5 bases). In germline, CDR1 is LNHDA, CDR2 SQIVND (reference sequence). The CDR3 has 11 residues. DNA for the CDR3: TGTACCAGTAGTATGTGGGGCGAAGCTTTCTTT. The encoded protein is CTSSMWGEAFF. Full variable domain (missing parts from reference TRBV19 and TRBJ1-1): DGGITQSPKYLFRKEGQNVTLSCEQNLNHDAMYWYRQDPGQGLRLIYYSQIVNDFQKGDIAEGYSVSREKKESFPLTVTSAQKNPTAFYLCTSSMWGEAFFGQGTRLTVV.

V and J are TRBV6-6 and TRBJ1-3; a weak D match, TRBD1 (6 bases). This CDR3 has 16 residues. Germline V gene lookup returns CDR1 MNHNY and CDR2 SVGAGI (reference sequence). V was pared by 7 bases and J by 4 bases, with 20 bases between. The CDR3, as DNA: TGTGCCAGCACCCATGGGGGCAGGGATCGGGGAAACACCATATATTTT. It encodes CASTHGGRDRGNTIYF.